This TCR beta chain was documented in a study of regulatory T cells in long-lasting Graves disease. The authors built TCR beta libraries using iRepertoire HTBI primers and Arm-PCR of CDR3 regions. TCRdb passed the multiplex PCR reads through MiXCR, listing each CDR3 protein once. The top ten clones hold 16% of a sample with about 440,000 distinct CDR3 sequences, about 15% of them seen once. Described time point: newly diagnosed GD, antithyroid drugs for less than 3 months. Following extraction of RNA from PBMCs, that RNA was used to make the TCR library. The germline CDR1 and CDR2 sequences are GTSNPN and SVGIG (reference sequence). The V end lost 2 bases, the J end lost 0 bases, and 9 bases lay between the germline ends. The CDR3 is made up of 14 amino acids. These data were likewise used in another study, on T cells in Graves' hyperthyroidism and ophthalmopathy. In that study: Graves' hyperthyroidism is called stable when ophthalmopathy does not progress within 18 months. RT-PCR in the first round (using the HTBI primer set) targeted the TCR CDR3. Median prediction lead before ophthalmopathy onset was 6.5 to 7 months with the model.

Source: peripheral blood mononuclear cells (PBMCs), taken at new diagnosis, from a patient treated with antithyroid drugs. V is TRBV30 and J is TRBJ2-3; D remains ambiguous. The clonotype originates from a woman in her thirties with Graves disease. This CDR3 is CAWSSMGSTDTQYF. CDR3 nucleotides: TGTGCCTGGAGTTCTATGGGTAGCACAGATACGCAGTATTTT.